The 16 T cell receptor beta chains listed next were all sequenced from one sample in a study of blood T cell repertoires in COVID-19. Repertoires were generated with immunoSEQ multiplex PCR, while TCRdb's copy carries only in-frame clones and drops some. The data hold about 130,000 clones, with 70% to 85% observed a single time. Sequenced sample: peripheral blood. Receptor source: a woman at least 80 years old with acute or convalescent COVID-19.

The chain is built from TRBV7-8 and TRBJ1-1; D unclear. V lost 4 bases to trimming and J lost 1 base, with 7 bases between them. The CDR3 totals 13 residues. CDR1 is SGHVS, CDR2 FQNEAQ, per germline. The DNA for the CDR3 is TGTGCCAGCAGCTCAAACAGGAACACTGAAGCTTTCTTT. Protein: CASSSNRNTEAFF.

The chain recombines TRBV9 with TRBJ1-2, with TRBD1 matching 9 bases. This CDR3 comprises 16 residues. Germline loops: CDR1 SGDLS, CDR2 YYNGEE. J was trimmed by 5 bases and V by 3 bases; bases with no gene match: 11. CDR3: CASSAPRGQGGYGYTF. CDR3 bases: TGTGCCAGCAGCGCCCCCAGGGGACAGGGTGGTTATGGCTACACCTTC.

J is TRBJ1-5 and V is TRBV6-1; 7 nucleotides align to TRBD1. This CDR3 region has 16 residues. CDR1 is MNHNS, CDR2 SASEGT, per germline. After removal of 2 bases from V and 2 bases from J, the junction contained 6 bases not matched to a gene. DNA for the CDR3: TGTGCCAGCAGTGAATCGAGGGGGCGCGGCAATCAGCCCCAGCATTTT. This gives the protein CASSESRGRGNQPQHF.

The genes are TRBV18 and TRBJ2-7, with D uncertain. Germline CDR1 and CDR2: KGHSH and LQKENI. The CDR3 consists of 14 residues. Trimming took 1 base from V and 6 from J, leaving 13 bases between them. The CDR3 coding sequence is TGTGCCAGCTCACCACAGACTTTCCCTTCCGAGCAGTACTTC. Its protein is CASSPQTFPSEQYF.

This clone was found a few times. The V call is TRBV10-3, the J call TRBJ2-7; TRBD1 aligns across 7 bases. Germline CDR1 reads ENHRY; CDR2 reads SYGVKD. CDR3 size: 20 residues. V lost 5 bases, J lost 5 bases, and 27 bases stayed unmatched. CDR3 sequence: CAISISRSGTAQGSFNEQYF. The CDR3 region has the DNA TGTGCCATCAGTATAAGTAGGTCCGGGACAGCACAGGGGAGTTTTAACGAGCAGTACTTC.

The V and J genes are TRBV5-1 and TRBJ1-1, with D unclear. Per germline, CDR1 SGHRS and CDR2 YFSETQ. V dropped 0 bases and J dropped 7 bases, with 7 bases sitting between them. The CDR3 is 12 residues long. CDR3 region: CASSLDRHEAFF. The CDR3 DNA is TGCGCCAGCAGCTTGGACAGACATGAAGCTTTCTTT.

This chain's CDR3 is CASSLAKGDYGYTF. The CDR3 DNA follows: TGTGCCAGCAGCTTGGCCAAAGGGGACTATGGCTACACCTTC. The chain joins TRBV5-4 to TRBJ1-2; maybe TRBD1 (5 bases). Trimming removed 0 bases from V and 3 bases from J, with 9 bases in between. Looked up from germline, CDR1 is SGHNT and CDR2 is YYREEE (reference sequence). The CDR3 length is 14 residues.

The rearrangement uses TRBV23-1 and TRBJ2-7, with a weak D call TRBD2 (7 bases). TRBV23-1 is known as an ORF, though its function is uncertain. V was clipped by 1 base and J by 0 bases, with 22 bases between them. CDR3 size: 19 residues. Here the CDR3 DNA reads TGCGCCAGCAGTCAATGGCGGGAGCACCAGGGGAGGCGCTCCTACGAGCAGTACTTC. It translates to CASSQWREHQGRRSYEQYF.

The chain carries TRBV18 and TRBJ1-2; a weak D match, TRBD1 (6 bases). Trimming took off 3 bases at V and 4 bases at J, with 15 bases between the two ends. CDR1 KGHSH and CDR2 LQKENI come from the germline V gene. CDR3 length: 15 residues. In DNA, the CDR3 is TGTGCCAGCTCACCTTCCCAGGGGTATTCCTATGGCTACACCTTC. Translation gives CASSPSQGYSYGYTF.

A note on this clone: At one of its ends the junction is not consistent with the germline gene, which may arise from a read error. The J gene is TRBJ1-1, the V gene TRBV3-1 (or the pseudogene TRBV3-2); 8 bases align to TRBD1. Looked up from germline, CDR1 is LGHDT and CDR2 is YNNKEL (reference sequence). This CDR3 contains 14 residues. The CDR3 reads CASRQSSDRVEAFF. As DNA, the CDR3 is TGTGCCAGCCGCCAATCCTCGGACAGGGTTGAAGCTTTCTTT.

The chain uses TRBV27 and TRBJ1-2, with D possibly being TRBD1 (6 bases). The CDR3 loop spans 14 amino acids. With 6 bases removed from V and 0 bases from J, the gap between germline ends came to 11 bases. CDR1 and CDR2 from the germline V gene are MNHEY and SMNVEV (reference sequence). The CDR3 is CASRADRTNYGYTF. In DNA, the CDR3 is TGTGCCAGCAGGGCGGACAGAACTAACTATGGCTACACCTTC.

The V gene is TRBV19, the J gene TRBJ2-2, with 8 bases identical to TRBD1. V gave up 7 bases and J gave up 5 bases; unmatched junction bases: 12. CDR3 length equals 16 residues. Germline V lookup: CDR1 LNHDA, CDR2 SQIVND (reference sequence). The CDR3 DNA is TGTGCCAGTAATCCCCCAGGGGGCGAGTGGACCGGGGAGCTGTTTTTT. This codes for CASNPPGGEWTGELFF.

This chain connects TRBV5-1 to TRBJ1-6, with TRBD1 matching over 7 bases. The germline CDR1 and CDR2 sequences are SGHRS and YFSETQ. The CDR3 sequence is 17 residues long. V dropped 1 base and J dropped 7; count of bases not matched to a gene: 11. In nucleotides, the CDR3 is TGCGCCAGCAGCTTGCTGAGACAGGGTTCTGGGAATTCACCCCTCCACTTT. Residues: CASSLLRQGSGNSPLHF. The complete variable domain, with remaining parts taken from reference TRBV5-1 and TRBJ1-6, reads KAGVTQTPRYLIKTRGQQVTLSCSPISGHRSVSWYQQTPGQGLQFLFEYFSETQRNKGNFPGRFSGRQFSNSRSEMNVSTLELGDSALYLCASSLLRQGSGNSPLHFGNGTRLTVT.

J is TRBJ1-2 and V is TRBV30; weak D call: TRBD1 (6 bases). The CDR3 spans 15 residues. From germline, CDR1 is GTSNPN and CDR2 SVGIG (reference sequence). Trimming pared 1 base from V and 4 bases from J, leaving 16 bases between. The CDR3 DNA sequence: TGTGCCTGGAGTGATCTTACAGGGTCTGTCTATGGCTACACCTTC. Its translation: CAWSDLTGSVYGYTF.

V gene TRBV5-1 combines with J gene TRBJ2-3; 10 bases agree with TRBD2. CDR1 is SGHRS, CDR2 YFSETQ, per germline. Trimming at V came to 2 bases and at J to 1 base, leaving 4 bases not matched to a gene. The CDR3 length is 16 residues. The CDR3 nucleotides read TGCGCCAGCAGCTTAAATCTAGCGGGGGGCACAGATACGCAGTATTTT. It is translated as CASSLNLAGGTDTQYF.

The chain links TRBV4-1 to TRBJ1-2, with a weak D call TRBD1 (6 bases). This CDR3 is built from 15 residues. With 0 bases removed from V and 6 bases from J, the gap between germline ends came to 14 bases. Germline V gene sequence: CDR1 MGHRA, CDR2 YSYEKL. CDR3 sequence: CASSQDPGELDGYTF. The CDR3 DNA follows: TGCGCCAGCAGCCAAGATCCAGGGGAGTTGGATGGCTACACCTTC.